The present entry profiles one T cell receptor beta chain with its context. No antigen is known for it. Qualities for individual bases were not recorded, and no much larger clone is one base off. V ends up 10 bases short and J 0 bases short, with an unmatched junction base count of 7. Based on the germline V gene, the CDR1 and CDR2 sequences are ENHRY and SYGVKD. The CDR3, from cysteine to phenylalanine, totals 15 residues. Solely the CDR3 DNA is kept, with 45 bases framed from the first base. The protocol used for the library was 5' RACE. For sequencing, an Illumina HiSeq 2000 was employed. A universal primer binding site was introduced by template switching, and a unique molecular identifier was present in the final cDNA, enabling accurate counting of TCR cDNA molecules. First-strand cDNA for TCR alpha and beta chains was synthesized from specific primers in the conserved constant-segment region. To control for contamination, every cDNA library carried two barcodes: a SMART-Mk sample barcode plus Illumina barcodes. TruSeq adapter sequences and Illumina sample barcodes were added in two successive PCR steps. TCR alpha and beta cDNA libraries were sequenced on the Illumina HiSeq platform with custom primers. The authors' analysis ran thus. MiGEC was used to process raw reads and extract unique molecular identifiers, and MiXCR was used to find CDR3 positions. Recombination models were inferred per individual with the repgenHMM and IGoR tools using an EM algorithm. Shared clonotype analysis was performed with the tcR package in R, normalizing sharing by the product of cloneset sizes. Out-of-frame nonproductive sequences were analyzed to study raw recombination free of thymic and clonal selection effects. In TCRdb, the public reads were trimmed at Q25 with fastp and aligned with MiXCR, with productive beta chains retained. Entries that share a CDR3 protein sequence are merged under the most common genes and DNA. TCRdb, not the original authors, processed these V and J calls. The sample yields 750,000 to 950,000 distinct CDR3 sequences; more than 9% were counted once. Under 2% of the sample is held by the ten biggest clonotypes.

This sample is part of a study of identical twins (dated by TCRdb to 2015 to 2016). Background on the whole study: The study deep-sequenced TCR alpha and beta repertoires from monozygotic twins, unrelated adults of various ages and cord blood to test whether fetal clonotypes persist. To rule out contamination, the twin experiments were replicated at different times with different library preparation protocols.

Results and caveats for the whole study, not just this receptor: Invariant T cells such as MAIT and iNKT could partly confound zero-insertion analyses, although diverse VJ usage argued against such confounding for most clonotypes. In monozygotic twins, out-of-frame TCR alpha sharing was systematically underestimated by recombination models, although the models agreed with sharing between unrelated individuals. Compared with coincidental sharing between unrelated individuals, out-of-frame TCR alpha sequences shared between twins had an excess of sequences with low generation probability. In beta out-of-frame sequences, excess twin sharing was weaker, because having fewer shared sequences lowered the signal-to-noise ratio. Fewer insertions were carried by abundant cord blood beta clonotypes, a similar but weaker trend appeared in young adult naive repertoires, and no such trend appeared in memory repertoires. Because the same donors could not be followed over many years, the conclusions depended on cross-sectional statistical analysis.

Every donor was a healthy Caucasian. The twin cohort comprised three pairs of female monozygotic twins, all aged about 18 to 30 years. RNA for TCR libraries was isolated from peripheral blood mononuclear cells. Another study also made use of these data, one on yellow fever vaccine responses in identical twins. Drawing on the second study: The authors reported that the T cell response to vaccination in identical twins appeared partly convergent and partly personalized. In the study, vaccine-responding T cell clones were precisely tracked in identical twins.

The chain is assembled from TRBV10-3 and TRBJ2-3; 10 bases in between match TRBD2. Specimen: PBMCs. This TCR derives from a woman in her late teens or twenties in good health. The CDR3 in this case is CATRTTSGSTDTQYF. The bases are TGTGCCACACGGACGACTAGCGGGAGCACAGATACGCAGTATTTT.